The clone carrying this T cell receptor beta chain was seen ten or more times. The antigen is not known. Template-switch 5'RACE cDNA synthesis added a 10-nucleotide unique molecular identifier. TCRdb recomputed calls from the 5' RACE reads with MiXCR, one row per CDR3 protein. The sample contains more than 35,000 distinct CDR3 sequences, around 3.3% of which appear only once. The entry originates in a study of neurological immune-mediated disorders. Trimming removed 0 bases at V and 6 bases at J, with 6 bases between. The CDR3 sequence is 13 residues long. Germline-derived CDR1 and CDR2 are PRHDT and FYEKMQ (reference sequence). Study results and limitations: The greatest TCR clonal expansion occurred in HTLV-1-associated myelopathy and the least in multiple sclerosis, which fell below healthy controls. The expanded clones of different subjects shared no CDR3 amino acid sequences (suggesting private repertoires in all groups).

Sequenced material: PBMCs. The chain employs TRBV13 and TRBJ1-3, with D unclear. This clonotype originated in a woman aged 50 to 60 with multiple sclerosis. The CDR3 is CASSLGLENTIYF. The CDR3 nucleotides are TGTGCCAGCAGCTTAGGTTTGGAAAACACCATATATTTT.